This T cell receptor (beta chain) was found in a study of T cell responses to AZD1222 COVID-19 vaccine. CDR1 SGHAT and CDR2 FQDESV come from the germline V gene (reference sequence). The CDR3 consists of 14 residues. V was clipped by 6 bases and J by 2 bases; unmatched bases: 7. This table comes from immunoSEQ multiplex PCR, and its TCRdb copy is limited to in-frame clones, with some not included. Of around 130,000 clones listed, around 90% are singletons. Here the sequenced sample was peripheral blood, taken on day 0 of AZD1222 vaccination. This rearrangement joins TRBV11-1 to TRBJ2-7; 7 bases line up with TRBD1. This sequence originates from an adult in good health. The CDR3 coding sequence is TGTGCCAGCAGATCAACAGGGGTTCCCTACGAGCAGTACTTC. Translating it yields CASRSTGVPYEQYF.